Shown below are 28 T cell receptor beta chains from a single sample sequenced in a study of CD8 T cells in ankylosing spondylitis. These receptors have no known antigen. Whole-study results and caveats: There was a TCR beta motif, made of fewer than 10 highly homologous variants, that appeared characteristic of ankylosing spondylitis blood.

TCRdb itself ran the 5' RACE reads through MiXCR, one entry per CDR3 protein. The sample lists hundreds of thousands of distinct CDR3 sequences; 10% to 15% were seen once. The source material was blood, either unsorted or a sorted T cell fraction (not recorded which). These receptors all stem from a male donor with ankylosing spondylitis.

This clonotype was observed at least ten times. The J gene is TRBJ2-1, the V gene TRBV20-1; 7 bases line up with TRBD2. Trimming cost V 5 bases and J 5 bases; bases outside gene matches: 9. The germline CDR1 and CDR2 sequences are DFQATT and SNEGSKA (reference sequence). CDR3 size: 14 residues. The CDR3 region has the DNA TGCAGTGCTTCCTCTTGGACTAGTCACAATGAGCAGTTCTTC. It translates to CSASSWTSHNEQFF.

The chain links TRBV20-1 to TRBJ2-1, with D tentatively TRBD1 (5 bases). Trimming pared 3 bases from V and 0 bases from J, leaving 9 bases between. The CDR3 has 14 amino acids. Looked up from germline, CDR1 is DFQATT and CDR2 is SNEGSKA (reference sequence). The CDR3 loop is CSARTVSSYNEQFF. CDR3 nucleotide sequence: TGCAGTGCTAGGACAGTAAGCTCCTACAATGAGCAGTTCTTC.

The chain links TRBV29-1 to TRBJ2-1; no clear D. CDR1 is SQVTM, CDR2 ANQGSEA, per germline. Trimming took 6 bases from V and 4 from J, leaving 13 bases between them. The CDR3 covers 13 residues. The DNA of the CDR3 is TGCAGCGTGGTGGGTAACGCTTACAATGAGCAGTTCTTC. Protein: CSVVGNAYNEQFF.

This chain links TRBV5-1 with TRBJ2-1; tentatively, D is TRBD1 (6 bases). Trimming took 7 bases from V and 0 from J, leaving 11 bases between them. From germline, CDR1 is SGHRS and CDR2 YFSETQ. The CDR3 is made up of 14 amino acids. The DNA for the CDR3 is TGCGCCAGCCAGCTACAGGGCTCCTACAATGAGCAGTTCTTC. Its protein product is CASQLQGSYNEQFF.

The chain is built from TRBV24-1 and TRBJ2-2; perhaps TRBD2 as D (5 bases). Germline-derived CDR1 and CDR2 are KGHDR and SFDVKD. This CDR3 contains 16 residues. Trimming removed 1 base at V and 5 bases at J, with 13 bases between. The CDR3 region has the DNA TGTGCCACCAGTGATTTAGACAACCGGGGAACCGGGGAGCTGTTTTTT. This sequence encodes CATSDLDNRGTGELFF.

Ten or more counts support this clonotype. The chain couples TRBV7-9 to TRBJ1-1, with a weak D call TRBD1 (5 bases). V gave up 8 bases and J gave up 7 bases, with 11 bases separating them. Germline CDR1 reads SEHNR; CDR2 reads FQNEAQ (reference sequence). The CDR3 runs 11 residues. In DNA, the CDR3 is TGTGCCAGCCTGACAGAAGGTGAAGCTTTCTTT. It translates to CASLTEGEAFF.

At least ten counts were recorded for this clonotype. The chain couples TRBV5-1 to TRBJ2-7; no clear D. Germline CDR1 SGHRS, CDR2 YFSETQ. This CDR3 is built from 12 residues. The V end lost 0 bases, the J end lost 4 bases, and 5 bases lay between the germline ends. CDR3 loop: CASSLDTYEQYF. The CDR3 nucleotides read TGCGCCAGCAGCTTGGATACTTACGAGCAGTACTTC.

This clonotype was detected many times. This rearrangement joins TRBV10-3 to TRBJ1-6; no clear D gene. Germline CDR1 reads ENHRY; CDR2 reads SYGVKD. The CDR3 is made up of 13 amino acids. The V end was cut by 0 bases, the J end by 16 bases, with 13 bases between. This chain's CDR3 is CAISESSLGGLHF. CDR3 in DNA: TGTGCCATCAGTGAGTCGTCGTTAGGCGGTCTCCACTTT.

In its sample, this clonotype was seen many times. The rearrangement links TRBV6-5 to TRBJ1-2; 8 bases agree with TRBD1. J was trimmed by 10 bases and V by 4 bases; bases with no gene match: 5. Germline V gene data show CDR1 as MNHEY and CDR2 as SVGAGI. CDR3 size: 12 residues. This chain's CDR3 is CASSSTTGDYTF. CDR3 nucleotides: TGTGCCAGCAGTTCGACGACAGGGGACTACACCTTC.

This clonotype occurred a few times. The CDR3 region has the DNA TGTGCCAGCGGGGGGGGCTCCTACAATGAGCAGTTCTTC. Translated, it gives CASGGGSYNEQFF. The rearrangement links TRBV6-1 to TRBJ2-1; the match to TRBD2 covers 7 bases. This CDR3 spans 13 amino acids. V was clipped by 8 bases and J by 0 bases; unmatched bases: 1. CDR1 is MNHNS and CDR2 is SASEGT in the germline V gene.

The table lists this clonotype with many counts. One end of the junction varies from germline; a read error may be responsible. The chain's CDR3 is CSVEDRGTPTF. In nucleotides, the CDR3 is TGCAGCGTTGAAGATCGGGGGACGCCTACCTTC. V gene TRBV29-1 combines with J gene TRBJ2-5; maybe TRBD2 (6 bases). This CDR3 spans 11 amino acids. CDR1 SQVTM and CDR2 ANQGSEA come from the germline V gene.

This clonotype was found a few times. V usage is TRBV27 and J usage is TRBJ2-7, with 9 bases identical to TRBD1. J gave up 0 bases and V 5 bases, and 8 bases lay outside the gene matches. The CDR3 totals 16 residues. Germline loops: CDR1 MNHEY, CDR2 SMNVEV (reference sequence). The CDR3 DNA sequence: TGTGCCAGCAGTGCCCTTCCGGGACAGGGCTCCTACGAGCAGTACTTC. Its translation is CASSALPGQGSYEQYF.

This clonotype was seen more than once but under ten times. The gene calls are TRBV20-1 and TRBJ1-4, with D possibly TRBD1 on 5 matching bases. With 5 bases removed from V and 2 bases from J, the gap between germline ends came to 15 bases. The CDR3 length is 15 residues. Germline CDR1 is DFQATT and CDR2 is SNEGSKA (reference sequence). CDR3 sequence reads: CSAFPRDWTNEKLFF. The CDR3 nucleotides are TGCAGTGCTTTCCCCCGGGACTGGACTAATGAAAAACTGTTTTTT.

The rearrangement uses TRBV6-5 and TRBJ1-6; 7 bases are shared with TRBD1. The CDR3 is 17 amino acids. Germline-derived CDR1 and CDR2 are MNHEY and SVGAGI. After removal of 4 bases from V and 1 base from J, the junction contained 7 bases not matched to a gene. CDR3 amino acids: CASSFGQEQSYNSPLHF. CDR3 DNA: TGTGCCAGCAGTTTCGGACAGGAGCAGTCCTATAATTCACCCCTCCACTTT.

The sample holds a few counts of this clonotype. This rearrangement joins TRBV5-4 to TRBJ2-3; TRBD2 aligns across 8 bases. CDR1 and CDR2 from the germline V gene are SGHNT and YYREEE (reference sequence). V lost 4 bases and J lost 8; bases outside the gene matches: 15. The length of the CDR3 is 16 residues. The CDR3 region is CASSVLGAGDGATQYF. The DNA of the CDR3 is TGTGCCAGCAGCGTCCTCGGAGCGGGAGACGGGGCTACGCAGTATTTT.

This clonotype turned up a few times. The rearrangement joins TRBV20-1 to TRBJ2-3; the D gene could be TRBD1 or TRBD2 (7 bases each). V was pared by 6 bases and J by 3 bases, with 10 bases between. The CDR3 length is 12 residues. From germline, CDR1 is DFQATT and CDR2 SNEGSKA (reference sequence). The CDR3 DNA reads TGCAGTGCGCAGGGGGGGACAGATACGCAGTATTTT. Its protein product is CSAQGGTDTQYF.

This clonotype showed up many times. The gene calls are TRBV6-5 and TRBJ2-3, with D unresolved. The CDR3 is made up of 13 amino acids. Trimming pared 2 bases from V and 1 base from J, leaving 4 bases between. Germline V lookup: CDR1 MNHEY, CDR2 SVGAGI. The CDR3 region is CASSYQGTDTQYF. DNA for the CDR3: TGTGCCAGCAGTTACCAGGGCACAGATACGCAGTATTTT.

This chain joins TRBV20-1 and TRBJ2-5; 7 bases fit TRBD1. Per germline, CDR1 DFQATT and CDR2 SNEGSKA (reference sequence). The ends lost 5 bases at V and 2 bases at J; junction bases unmatched: 5. CDR3 length: 13 amino acids. The CDR3 protein is CSAQRTGQETQYF. CDR3 bases: TGCAGTGCTCAAAGGACAGGACAAGAGACCCAGTACTTC.

There are a few counts of this clonotype. The chain is built from TRBV20-1 and TRBJ1-1, with D maybe TRBD1 (6 bases). The V gene's germline CDR1 is DFQATT and CDR2 SNEGSKA (reference sequence). The V gene lost 3 bases and the J gene lost 4 bases, with 12 bases spanning the gap. The CDR3 extends over 13 amino acids. CDR3 nucleotides: TGCAGTGCTAGTATGGGGGCGTCCACTGAAGCTTTCTTT. This sequence encodes CSASMGASTEAFF.

This clonotype was counted between two and nine times. The chain has TRBV7-2 and TRBJ1-2; TRBD1 is a possible D gene (5 bases). V gave up 4 bases and J gave up 8 bases, with 17 bases separating them. There are 14 residues in the CDR3. CDR1 is SGHTA, CDR2 FQGNSA, per germline. In DNA, the CDR3 is TGTGCCAGCAGCTACCGGGACCTCTCGGGAGGCTACACCTTC. Translated: CASSYRDLSGGYTF.

As DNA, the CDR3 is TGTGCCAGCAGCTTAGCGTTGTCAGGGGTCAATTCACCCCTCCACTTT. The encoded protein is CASSLALSGVNSPLHF. The chain recombines TRBV7-2 with TRBJ1-6, with D possibly TRBD1 on 6 matching bases. This CDR3 is 16 amino acids long. Germline lookup yields CDR1 SGHTA and CDR2 FQGNSA. Deletions cut 0 bases from V and 7 bases from J, with 13 bases between.

The J gene is TRBJ2-3, the V gene TRBV6-1; either TRBD1 or TRBD2 may fit D (5 bases each). The V gene lost 7 bases and the J gene lost 1 base, with 12 bases spanning the gap. Germline V gene data show CDR1 as MNHNS and CDR2 as SASEGT. The CDR3 covers 14 residues. CDR3 sequence reads: CASIPGTRTDTQYF. The CDR3 DNA sequence: TGTGCCAGCATACCCGGGACCCGCACAGATACGCAGTATTTT.

This clonotype was counted between two and nine times. The rearrangement uses TRBV7-2 and TRBJ2-5; TRBD2 matches at 11 bases. Germline assignment: CDR1 SGHTA and CDR2 FQGNSA. Trimming at V came to 0 bases and at J to 6 bases, leaving 3 bases not matched to a gene. The CDR3 is made up of 15 amino acids. This chain's CDR3 is CASSLAASGRQTQYF. The CDR3 nucleotides read TGTGCCAGCAGCTTAGCGGCTAGCGGGAGGCAGACCCAGTACTTC.

The rearrangement uses TRBV11-2 and TRBJ1-4, with D possibly being TRBD1 (6 bases). This CDR3 is 12 amino acids long. The germline V gene has CDR1 SGHAT and CDR2 FQNNGV. Between the trimmed V and J ends, which lost 5 bases and 12 bases, there was a span of 13 bases. The CDR3 DNA follows: TGTGCCAGCAGCGTCGGTGGGACACAACTGTTTTTT. Protein: CASSVGGTQLFF. Supplemented by reference TRBV11-2 and TRBJ1-4, the full variable domain reads EAGVAQSPRYKIIEKRQSVAFWCNPISGHATLYWYQQILGQGPKLLIQFQNNGVVDDSQLPKDRFSAERLKGVDSTLKIQPAKLEDSAVYLCASSVGGTQLFFGSGTQLSVL.

This clonotype has a count of ten or more. V is TRBV12-3 or TRBV12-4 and J is TRBJ1-5; D unclear. This CDR3 spans 13 amino acids. V was trimmed by 1 base and J by 9 bases, leaving 10 bases between them. CDR3 protein: CASSLGGRLPQHF. CDR3 DNA sequence: TGTGCCAGCAGTTTAGGGGGTCGGCTGCCCCAGCATTTT.

Ten or more counts support this clonotype. The chain couples TRBV7-8 to TRBJ2-3, with TRBD2 matching over 13 bases. This CDR3 has 20 amino acids. Germline CDR1 and CDR2: SGHVS and FQNEAQ. J gave up 6 bases and V 2 bases, and 17 bases lay outside the gene matches. The CDR3 DNA reads as TGTGCCAGCAGCTTATGGATCGGACTAGCGGGAGATAAAAACCCGGATACGCAGTATTTT. This sequence encodes CASSLWIGLAGDKNPDTQYF.

This chain uses TRBV6-5 with TRBJ1-5, with TRBD1 as a possible D gene (6 bases). CDR3 size: 14 residues. CDR1 is MNHEY, CDR2 SVGAGI, per germline. The V end was cut by 2 bases, the J end by 3 bases, with 8 bases between. The CDR3 sequence is CASSYGGPNQPQHF. CDR3 DNA sequence: TGTGCCAGCAGTTACGGGGGGCCCAATCAGCCCCAGCATTTT.

This rearrangement joins TRBV5-6 to TRBJ2-3, with TRBD2 as a possible D gene (5 bases). Between the trimmed V and J ends, which lost 10 bases and 5 bases, there was a span of 20 bases. The germline CDR1 and CDR2 sequences are SGHDT and YYEEEE. The CDR3 is 14 residues long. The CDR3 sequence: CAARRWEYGDTQYF. The CDR3 DNA sequence: TGTGCCGCCAGGAGGTGGGAGTATGGAGATACGCAGTATTTT.